What follows are 13 T cell receptor beta chains derived from one specimen sequenced in a study of blood T cell repertoires in COVID-19. The table came from immunoSEQ multiplex PCR; TCRdb's copy has only in-frame clones and leaves some out. This sample yields 97,000 or so clones, of which 81% are seen a single time; roughly 4% belongs to the top ten. The sample consisted of peripheral blood. Receptors were obtained from a man aged 60 to 69 with acute or convalescent COVID-19.

The chain employs TRBV19 and TRBJ1-1, with D possibly TRBD1 on 6 matching bases. The CDR3 consists of 16 residues. Deletions cut 6 bases from V and 0 bases from J, with 17 bases between. Germline CDR1 and CDR2: LNHDA and SQIVND (reference sequence). The CDR3: CASRLYRETMNTEAFF. The CDR3 nucleotides read TGTGCCAGTAGGCTATACAGGGAAACCATGAACACTGAAGCTTTCTTT.

The V and J genes are TRBV11-2 and TRBJ2-1; possibly TRBD2 for D (6 bases). The V end was cut by 7 bases, the J end by 6 bases, with 16 bases between. CDR1 and CDR2 (germline): SGHAT, FQNNGV. The CDR3 runs to 14 residues. The CDR3 region has the DNA TGTGCCAGCAACTACCCGGGGCGGGGCAATGAGCAGTTCTTC. It is translated as CASNYPGRGNEQFF. Full variable domain (remainder filled in from reference TRBV11-2 and TRBJ2-1): EAGVAQSPRYKIIEKRQSVAFWCNPISGHATLYWYQQILGQGPKLLIQFQNNGVVDDSQLPKDRFSAERLKGVDSTLKIQPAKLEDSAVYLCASNYPGRGNEQFFGPGTRLTVL.

The genes are TRBV27 and TRBJ2-1, with 8 bases aligning to TRBD1. The ends lost 5 bases at V and 7 bases at J; junction bases unmatched: 7. This CDR3 is built from 14 residues. The germline gives CDR1 MNHEY, CDR2 SMNVEV (reference sequence). The CDR3 region is CASSLGQGGNEQFF. The CDR3, as DNA: TGTGCCAGCAGTCTCGGACAGGGCGGTAATGAGCAGTTCTTC.

This rearrangement joins TRBV5-1 to TRBJ2-1, with D possibly being TRBD1 (5 bases). The germline CDR1 and CDR2 sequences are SGHRS and YFSETQ. CDR3 length: 14 residues. V lost 5 bases and J 5 bases, leaving 14 bases between the germline ends. CDR3 in DNA: TGCGCCAGCAGTGAAGCGACAGTAAACAATGAGCAGTTCTTC. Its translation: CASSEATVNNEQFF.

V usage is TRBV29-1 and J usage is TRBJ1-1, with D tentatively TRBD1 (6 bases). The germline CDR1 and CDR2 sequences are SQVTM and ANQGSEA. The CDR3 totals 11 residues. V lost 7 bases and J 4 bases, leaving 10 bases between the germline ends. CDR3 amino acids: CSAQGGTEAFF. The CDR3 DNA reads TGCAGCGCTCAAGGGGGCACTGAAGCTTTCTTT.

The chain uses TRBV6-2 or TRBV6-3 and TRBJ1-2; D uncertain. The CDR3 loop spans 13 amino acids. V lost 0 bases and J 7 bases, leaving 9 bases between the germline ends. The germline CDR1 and CDR2 sequences are MNHEY and SVGEGT. CDR3 sequence: CASSYSRPGGYTF. CDR3 nucleotide sequence: TGTGCCAGCAGTTACTCCCGTCCGGGTGGCTACACCTTC.

The chain is built from TRBV6-5 and TRBJ1-2; D is possibly TRBD1 (5 bases). Trimming removed 3 bases from V and 10 bases from J, with 18 bases in between. The germline gives CDR1 MNHEY, CDR2 SVGAGI. This CDR3 has 14 amino acids. The CDR3 nucleotides read TGTGCCAGCAGTTATCTCGCGGGGGGGATCTACTACACCTTC. Its translation: CASSYLAGGIYYTF.

This clone was seen once. This chain links TRBV10-3 with TRBJ2-1; 8 positions match TRBD1. Losses at the gene ends were 2 bases for V and 4 bases for J; bases not matched to a gene: 7. CDR3 length equals 16 residues. The V gene's germline CDR1 is ENHRY and CDR2 SYGVKD. The DNA of the CDR3 is TGTGCCATCAGTGAGCCCCAGGGGGCGTTATACAATGAGCAGTTCTTC. Protein sequence: CAISEPQGALYNEQFF.

The chain couples TRBV7-2 to TRBJ1-1; D is unresolved. CDR3 size: 13 residues. Between the trimmed V and J ends, which lost 2 bases and 2 bases, there was a span of 6 bases. From germline, CDR1 is SGHTA and CDR2 FQGNSA. CDR3 amino acids: CASSLPSNTEAFF. CDR3 DNA: TGTGCCAGCAGCTTACCTTCCAACACTGAAGCTTTCTTT.

The rearrangement uses TRBV12-1 and TRBJ1-2; the D call of TRBD1 is as the table states it, not checked on the DNA. TRBV12-1 is a documented pseudogene. The length of the CDR3 is 17 residues. The CDR3 spells CASSFGGQGTVMEGYTF. For the CDR3, the DNA is TGTGCCAGCAGCTTTGGAGGACAGGGGACAGTCATGGAGGGCTACACCTTC.

The rearrangement joins TRBV19 to TRBJ2-1, with 9 bases aligning to TRBD2. The germline gives CDR1 LNHDA, CDR2 SQIVND (reference sequence). This CDR3 has 16 amino acids. With V trimmed by 5 bases and J by 0 bases, 5 bases remained unmatched. For the CDR3, the DNA is TGTGCCAGTAGTTCTATTAGCGGGAGCTCCTACAATGAGCAGTTCTTC. It is translated as CASSSISGSSYNEQFF. The entire variable domain, with the rest obtained from reference TRBV19 and TRBJ2-1, is as follows: DGGITQSPKYLFRKEGQNVTLSCEQNLNHDAMYWYRQDPGQGLRLIYYSQIVNDFQKGDIAEGYSVSREKKESFPLTVTSAQKNPTAFYLCASSSISGSSYNEQFFGPGTRLTVL.

The chain links TRBV6-6 to TRBJ1-1, with a weak D call TRBD1 (5 bases). CDR3 length equals 14 residues. Trimming took 7 bases from V and 0 from J, leaving 12 bases between them. Looked up from germline, CDR1 is MNHNY and CDR2 is SVGAGI (reference sequence). For the CDR3, the DNA is TGTGCCAGCACCATGACAGCGATGAACACTGAAGCTTTCTTT. It encodes CASTMTAMNTEAFF.

The chain combines TRBV30 with TRBJ1-2; 8 nucleotides agree with TRBD1. The germline V gene encodes CDR1 GTSNPN and CDR2 SVGIG (reference sequence). The trim removed 6 bases at V and 7 bases at J, leaving 10 bases unmatched. This CDR3 contains 13 residues. CDR3 DNA sequence: TGTGCCTGTGTCGATACAGGGGGAGTTGGCTACACCTTC. Protein product: CACVDTGGVGYTF. The full variable domain, its missing parts supplied by reference TRBV30 and TRBJ1-2, is SQTIHQWPATLVQPVGSPLSLECTVEGTSNPNLYWYRQAAGRGLQLLFYSVGIGQISSEVPQNLSASRPQDRQFILSSKKLLLSDSGFYLCACVDTGGVGYTFGSGTRLTVV.